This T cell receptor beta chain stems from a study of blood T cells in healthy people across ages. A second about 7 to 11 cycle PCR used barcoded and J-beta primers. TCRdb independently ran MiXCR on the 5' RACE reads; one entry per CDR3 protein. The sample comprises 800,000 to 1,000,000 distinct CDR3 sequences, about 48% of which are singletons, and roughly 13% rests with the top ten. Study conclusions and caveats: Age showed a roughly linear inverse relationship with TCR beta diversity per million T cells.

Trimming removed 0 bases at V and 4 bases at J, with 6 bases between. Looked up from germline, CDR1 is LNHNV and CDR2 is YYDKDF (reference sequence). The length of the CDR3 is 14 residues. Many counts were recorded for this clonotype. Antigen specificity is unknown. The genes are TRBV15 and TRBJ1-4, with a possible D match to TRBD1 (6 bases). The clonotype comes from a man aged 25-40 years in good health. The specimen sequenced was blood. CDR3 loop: CATSRDRGNEKLFF. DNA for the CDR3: TGTGCCACCAGCAGAGACAGGGGTAATGAAAAACTGTTTTTT.